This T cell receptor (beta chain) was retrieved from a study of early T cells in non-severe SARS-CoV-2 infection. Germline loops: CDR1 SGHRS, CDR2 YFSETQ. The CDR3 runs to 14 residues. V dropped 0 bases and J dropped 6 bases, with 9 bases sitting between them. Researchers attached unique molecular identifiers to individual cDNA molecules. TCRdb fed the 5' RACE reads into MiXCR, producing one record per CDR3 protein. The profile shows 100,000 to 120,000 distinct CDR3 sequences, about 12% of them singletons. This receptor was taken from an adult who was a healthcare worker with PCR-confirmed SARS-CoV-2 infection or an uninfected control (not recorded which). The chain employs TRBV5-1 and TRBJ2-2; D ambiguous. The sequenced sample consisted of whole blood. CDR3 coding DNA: TGCGCCAGCAGCTTGGCCCCGCAAGCCGGGGAGCTGTTTTTT. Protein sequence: CASSLAPQAGELFF. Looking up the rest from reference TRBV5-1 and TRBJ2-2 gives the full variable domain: KAGVTQTPRYLIKTRGQQVTLSCSPISGHRSVSWYQQTPGQGLQFLFEYFSETQRNKGNFPGRFSGRQFSNSRSEMNVSTLELGDSALYLCASSLAPQAGELFFGEGSRLTVL.